A single sample is the source of the 23 T cell receptor beta chains below, sequenced in a study of regulatory T cells in long-lasting Graves disease. Indicated time point: newly diagnosed GD, antithyroid drugs for less than 3 months. The TCR library was prepared using RNA isolated from PBMCs. To make TCR beta libraries, researchers used iRepertoire HTBI primers and Arm-PCR of CDR3 regions. TCRdb reprocessed the multiplex PCR reads via MiXCR and lists one record per CDR3 protein. The sample has 400,000 to 500,000 distinct CDR3 sequences, about 16% seen once. A further study also used this sample, focusing on T cells in Graves' hyperthyroidism and ophthalmopathy.

This material consisted of peripheral blood mononuclear cells (PBMCs), taken at new diagnosis, from a patient treated with antithyroid drugs. The source of these receptors is a woman under 40 with Graves disease.

This clonotype came up many times. V is TRBV12-5 and J is TRBJ2-1; D is uncertain. The CDR3 totals 12 residues. Deletions cut 4 bases from V and 7 bases from J, with 8 bases between. The V gene's germline CDR1 is LGHNT and CDR2 FRNRAP. The CDR3 bases are TGTGCTAGTGGTTCCTCCGTTAATGAGCAGTTCTTC. Translated, it gives CASGSSVNEQFF.

There are a few counts of this clonotype. This may be a read error, as it is one base from a much larger clone. The chain has TRBV3-1 and TRBJ2-7; no clear D. The CDR3 sequence is 15 residues long. Looked up from germline, CDR1 is LGHDT and CDR2 is YNNKEL (reference sequence). The V end lost 1 base, the J end lost 2 bases, and 12 bases lay between the germline ends. CDR3 in DNA: TGTGCCAGCAGCCAAGCTATTGCAGGAGCCTACGAGCAGTACTTC. This sequence encodes CASSQAIAGAYEQYF.

This clonotype was seen repeatedly, ten times or more. The rearrangement uses TRBV2 and TRBJ2-5, with 9 bases matching TRBD1. Germline trimming cut 4 bases from V and 3 bases from J; bases unmatched to any gene: 0. This CDR3 has 13 residues. Germline-derived CDR1 and CDR2 are SNHLY and FYNNEI. The CDR3 is CASSGDREETQYF. Here the CDR3 DNA reads TGTGCCAGCAGTGGGGACAGGGAAGAGACCCAGTACTTC.

The table lists this clonotype with many counts. This chain links TRBV2 with TRBJ2-1, with D perhaps TRBD2 (6 bases). The CDR3 has 12 amino acids. Germline V gene lookup returns CDR1 SNHLY and CDR2 FYNNEI. V lost 4 bases and J lost 7, with 8 bases in between. The CDR3 sequence: CASSGTINEQFF. The CDR3 bases are TGTGCCAGCAGTGGGACTATTAATGAGCAGTTCTTC.

This clonotype was recorded at least ten times. This chain links TRBV18 with TRBJ1-1; D is unresolved. The CDR3 is made up of 14 amino acids. V gave up 6 bases and J gave up 1 base, with 12 bases separating them. Germline CDR1 is KGHSH and CDR2 is LQKENI. CDR3 nucleotides: TGTGCCAGCTCTCCAGCAAACCAGAACACTGAAGCTTTCTTT. Protein: CASSPANQNTEAFF.

V and J are TRBV29-1 and TRBJ1-1; no clear D gene. This CDR3 is 13 amino acids long. The V end lost 4 bases, the J end lost 6 bases, and 15 bases lay between the germline ends. Germline V gene sequence: CDR1 SQVTM, CDR2 ANQGSEA. CDR3 sequence: CSVVRVLVPEAFF. The CDR3 region has the DNA TGCAGCGTTGTTCGGGTTTTAGTTCCTGAAGCTTTCTTT.

This clonotype was found many times. This rearrangement joins TRBV11-2 to TRBJ2-7; TRBD2 agrees at 8 bases. The germline V gene has CDR1 SGHAT and CDR2 FQNNGV. The J segment lost 1 base and the V segment lost 6 bases, leaving 8 bases of the junction unmatched. CDR3 length equals 15 residues. CDR3 loop: CASRLLAGVSYEQYF. The CDR3 nucleotides read TGTGCCAGCAGGCTTCTAGCGGGTGTGTCCTACGAGCAGTACTTC. Full variable domain (outside the CDR3, taken from reference TRBV11-2 and TRBJ2-7): EAGVAQSPRYKIIEKRQSVAFWCNPISGHATLYWYQQILGQGPKLLIQFQNNGVVDDSQLPKDRFSAERLKGVDSTLKIQPAKLEDSAVYLCASRLLAGVSYEQYFGPGTRLTVT.

This clonotype was seen repeatedly, ten times or more. This rearrangement joins TRBV4-1 to TRBJ2-3; D not certain. The germline V and J ends were trimmed by 4 bases and 6 bases, with 14 bases remaining between them. CDR3 size: 14 residues. The germline gives CDR1 MGHRA, CDR2 YSYEKL. CDR3 region: CASSPTTAQDTQYF. The CDR3 nucleotides read TGCGCCAGCAGCCCCACGACGGCTCAGGATACGCAGTATTTT.

Details on this clonotype: Only one base separates this from a far larger clonotype, so it likely reflects a read error. V gene TRBV5-6 combines with J gene TRBJ2-5, with 7 bases identical to TRBD1. In germline, CDR1 is SGHDT, CDR2 YYEEEE. V lost 3 bases and J lost 11; bases outside the gene matches: 10. There are 13 residues in the CDR3. CDR3: CASSWGTVNEQYF. CDR3 DNA sequence: TGTGCCAGCAGCTGGGGGACAGTCAATGAGCAGTACTTC.

A remark on this clonotype: A far larger clone is one nucleotide away, so this likely arose from a read error. V gene TRBV7-8 combines with J gene TRBJ2-7; a weak D match, TRBD2 (5 bases). CDR3 size: 13 residues. V gave up 5 bases and J gave up 5 bases, with 13 bases separating them. Germline assignment: CDR1 SGHVS and CDR2 FQNEAQ. The CDR3 region is CASSLPPGNEQYF. The DNA of the CDR3 is TGTGCCAGCAGCCTCCCCCCGGGGAACGAGCAGTACTTC.

The chain couples TRBV5-1 to TRBJ2-5; TRBD2 agrees at 13 bases. Looked up from germline, CDR1 is SGHRS and CDR2 is YFSETQ. The V and J ends lost 0 bases and 5 bases, in that order; junction bases with no gene match: 7. The CDR3 runs to 17 residues. Here the CDR3 reads CASSLGRLAGGVETQYF. As DNA, the CDR3 is TGCGCCAGCAGCTTGGGGCGACTAGCGGGAGGTGTGGAGACCCAGTACTTC.

This clonotype appeared many times. The V call is TRBV28, the J call TRBJ2-5, with D unresolved. The CDR3 consists of 14 residues. V lost 2 bases and J lost 1, with 8 bases in between. Per the germline V gene, CDR1 is MDHEN and CDR2 is SYDVKM. The CDR3 nucleotides read TGTGCCAGCAGTTTAAGCCGTCCCCAAGAGACCCAGTACTTC. It yields the protein CASSLSRPQETQYF.

This clonotype was observed a handful of times. This sequence joins TRBV24-1 and TRBJ1-2; TRBD1 is a possible D gene (6 bases). The V end was cut by 7 bases, the J end by 3 bases, with 23 bases between. The CDR3 contains 17 residues. CDR1 KGHDR and CDR2 SFDVKD come from the germline V gene. CDR3 residues: CATRINRVLYPDYGYTF. The CDR3 coding sequence is TGTGCCACCAGAATAAACAGGGTTCTCTACCCGGACTATGGCTACACCTTC.

This clonotype came up many times. V gene TRBV7-8 combines with J gene TRBJ2-5, with D perhaps matching TRBD1 or TRBD2 (5 bases each). The ends were cut back, 4 bases at V and 4 bases at J, with 13 bases in the middle. The CDR3 is 14 residues long. The germline V gene has CDR1 SGHVS and CDR2 FQNEAQ. CDR3 nucleotides: TGTGCCAGCAGCTCGACTGGGGACCCAGAGACCCAGTACTTC. Encoded protein: CASSSTGDPETQYF.

The V and J genes are TRBV12-3 or TRBV12-4 and TRBJ2-1, with a tentative D call TRBD2 (6 bases). Deletions cut 6 bases from V and 4 bases from J, with 19 bases between. The CDR3 loop spans 16 amino acids. The CDR3 DNA sequence: TGTGCCAGCAGCCCCAACCGGGGTAGCGGATACAATGAGCAGTTCTTC. Encoded protein: CASSPNRGSGYNEQFF.

V gene TRBV28 combines with J gene TRBJ1-3; 9 bases map to TRBD1. Looked up from germline, CDR1 is MDHEN and CDR2 is SYDVKM. The CDR3 covers 16 residues. After removal of 4 bases from V and 8 bases from J, the junction contained 12 bases not matched to a gene. The CDR3 here is CASSSSPGQGMDTIYF. In DNA, the CDR3 is TGTGCCAGCAGTTCATCCCCGGGACAGGGTATGGACACCATATATTTT. Full variable domain (remainder filled in from reference TRBV28 and TRBJ1-3): DVKVTQSSRYLVKRTGEKVFLECVQDMDHENMFWYRQDPGLGLRLIYFSYDVKMKEKGDIPEGYSVSREKKERFSLILESASTNQTSMYLCASSSSPGQGMDTIYFGEGSWLTVV.

V gene TRBV28 combines with J gene TRBJ1-2; 12 nucleotides agree with TRBD1. This CDR3 has 15 residues. Germline CDR1 reads MDHEN; CDR2 reads SYDVKM. The V segment lost 1 base and the J segment 7 bases; nucleotides outside the gene matches: 4. The CDR3 nucleotides are TGTGCCAGCAGTTTATCCGGGACAGGGGGCAGTGGCTACACCTTC. This translates into CASSLSGTGGSGYTF.

This clonotype showed up many times. The chain employs TRBV28 and TRBJ1-2, with a weak D call TRBD1 (6 bases). Germline V gives CDR1 MDHEN, CDR2 SYDVKM. V gave up 4 bases and J gave up 6 bases, with 24 bases separating them. The length of the CDR3 is 17 residues. CDR3 loop: CASSYLPWAGEIDGYTF. For the CDR3, the DNA is TGTGCCAGCAGTTACCTCCCCTGGGCAGGGGAAATTGATGGCTACACCTTC.

This clonotype occurred many times. The CDR3 DNA reads as TGTGCCACCTTGGGACTCTTGAGCGCCTACGAGCAGTACTTC. Amino acids: CATLGLLSAYEQYF. The V call is TRBV28, the J call TRBJ2-7; D possibly corresponds to TRBD2 (6 bases). This CDR3 comprises 14 residues. Trimming shortened V by 10 bases and J by 2 bases, and 18 bases separated the two germline ends. Germline lookup yields CDR1 MDHEN and CDR2 SYDVKM.

For this clonotype: Given a much more abundant clone one base away, this may be a read error. This chain connects TRBV20-1 to TRBJ2-2; D gene unclear. Per germline, CDR1 DFQATT and CDR2 SNEGSKA (reference sequence). The length of the CDR3 is 16 residues. CDR3 protein: CRKRGPRKWSTGELFF. The CDR3 nucleotides read TGCAGAAAAAGAGGCCCGCGGAAGTGGAGCACCGGGGAGCTGTTTTTT.

The table lists this clonotype with a few counts. The chain joins TRBV29-1 to TRBJ1-5; D is possibly TRBD1 (5 bases). The V and J ends lost 4 bases and 4 bases respectively, with 8 bases between them. CDR1 and CDR2 (germline): SQVTM, ANQGSEA. The CDR3 has 12 residues. Written as DNA, the CDR3 is TGCAGCGTTGGGGCAGGGAATCAGCCCCAGCATTTT. It codes for CSVGAGNQPQHF.

This clonotype turned up a few times. The chain has TRBV4-1 and TRBJ1-5; TRBD1 matches 10 bases. Germline V gene sequence: CDR1 MGHRA, CDR2 YSYEKL. V lost 3 bases and J lost 6; bases outside the gene matches: 8. There are 16 residues in the CDR3. In DNA, the CDR3 is TGCGCCAGCAGCCATGGGGGACAGGGGAAAACTCAGCCCCAGCATTTT. Its translation is CASSHGGQGKTQPQHF.

This clonotype has only a few counts. The chain carries TRBV4-1 and TRBJ1-1; 8 bases agree with TRBD1. The CDR3 is made up of 16 amino acids. CDR1 is MGHRA and CDR2 is YSYEKL in the germline V gene. V trimming: 4 bases; J trimming: 4 bases; junction bases outside the gene matches: 11. The CDR3 DNA follows: TGCGCCAGCAGCCGCACTCCAGGCAGGGGGCCCACTGAAGCTTTCTTT. As protein: CASSRTPGRGPTEAFF.